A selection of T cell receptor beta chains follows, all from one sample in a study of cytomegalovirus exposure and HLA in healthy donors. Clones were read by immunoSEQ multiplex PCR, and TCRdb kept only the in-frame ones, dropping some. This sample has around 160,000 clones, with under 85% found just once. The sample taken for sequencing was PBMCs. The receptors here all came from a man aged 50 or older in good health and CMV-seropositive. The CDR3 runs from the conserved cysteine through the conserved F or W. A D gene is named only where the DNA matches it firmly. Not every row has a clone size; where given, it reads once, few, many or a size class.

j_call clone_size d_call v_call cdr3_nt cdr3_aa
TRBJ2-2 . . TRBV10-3 TGTGCCATCAGTGACAGGGTTCCGAACACCGGGGAGCTGTTTTTT CAISDRVPNTGELFF
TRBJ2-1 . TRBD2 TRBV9 TGTGCCAGCAGCTTTAGCGGGAGTTTCTACAATGAGCAGTTCTTC CASSFSGSFYNEQFF
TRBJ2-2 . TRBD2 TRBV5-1 TGCGCCAGCAGCTTGGTGGCTAGCGGGAGTGGCACCGGGGAGCTGTTTTTT CASSLVASGSGTGELFF
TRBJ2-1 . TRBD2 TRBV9 TGTGCCAGCAGCGGAGTACCGGGACTAGCGGGATCCAATGAGCAGTTCTTC CASSGVPGLAGSNEQFF
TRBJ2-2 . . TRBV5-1 TGCGCCAGCAGCTTGAATACAGGGAAATGGGACACCGGGGAGCTGTTTTTT CASSLNTGKWDTGELFF
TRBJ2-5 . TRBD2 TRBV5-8 TGTGCCAGCAGCCATGGGCTAGCGGGGTACCAAGAGACCCAGTACTTC CASSHGLAGYQETQYF
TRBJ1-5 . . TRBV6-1 TGTGCCAGCAGTTATCCAGGGATGAATCAGCCCCAGCATTTT CASSYPGMNQPQHF
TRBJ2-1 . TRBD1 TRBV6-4 TGTGCCAGCAGTGTGTATACAGGGGGTTACAATGAGCAGTTCTTC CASSVYTGGYNEQFF
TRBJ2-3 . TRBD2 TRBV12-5 TGTGCTAGTGGTCCTAGACTAGCGGGGATCACAGATACGCAGTATTTT CASGPRLAGITDTQYF
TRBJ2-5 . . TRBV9 TGTGCCAGCAGCGCGGCTCCGGCGGGAACCCAGTACTTC CASSAAPAGTQYF
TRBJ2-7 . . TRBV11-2 TGTGCCAGCAGCTTAGATCTCAGGGGCGAGCAGTACTTC CASSLDLRGEQYF
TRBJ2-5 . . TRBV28 TGTGCCAGCAGAGCTCAGGGGACGGGGAGAGAGACCCAGTACTTC CASRAQGTGRETQYF
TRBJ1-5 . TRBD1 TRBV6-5 TGTGCCAGCAGGGGGACAGGGATAAATCAGCCCCAGCATTTT CASRGTGINQPQHF
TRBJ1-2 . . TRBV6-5 TGTGCCAGCAGAGAGACCCAGGGTATCTATGGCTACACCTTC CASRETQGIYGYTF
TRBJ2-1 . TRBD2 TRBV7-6 TGTGCCAGCAGCTTAGCGAGAGGACTAGCGGGGGGTGAGCAGTTCTTC CASSLARGLAGGEQFF
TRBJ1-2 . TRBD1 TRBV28 TGTGCCAGCAGTATTCTACAGGGGAACTATGGCTACACCTTC CASSILQGNYGYTF
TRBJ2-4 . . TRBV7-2 TGTGCCAGCAGCTTAGATGGCCCGGGCATTCAGTACTTC CASSLDGPGIQYF
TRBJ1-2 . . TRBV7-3 TGTGCCAGCAGCTACGGGACAACTAACTATGGCTACACCTTC CASSYGTTNYGYTF
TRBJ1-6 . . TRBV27 TGTGCCAGCAGAACCCTGACAGTGGATAATTCACCCCTCCACTTT CASRTLTVDNSPLHF
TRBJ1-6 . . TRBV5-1 TGCGCCAGCAGCTTGTCGGGGGGCAGTTCACCCCTCCACTTT CASSLSGGSSPLHF
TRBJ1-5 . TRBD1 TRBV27 TGTGCCAGCAGTTTAGGACAGGGGAAGCAGCCCCAGCATTTT CASSLGQGKQPQHF
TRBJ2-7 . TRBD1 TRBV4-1 TGCGCCAGCAGCCGGGGACAGGGGGCAAGCGAGCAGTACTTC CASSRGQGASEQYF
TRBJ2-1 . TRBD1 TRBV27 TGTGCCAGCAGTTCGCCGGGACAGGGAATAGGTGAGCAGCTCTTC CASSSPGQGIGEQLF
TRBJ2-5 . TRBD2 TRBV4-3 TGCGCCAGCAGCCAAGCCGGGACTAGCGGGGGGGCCTCCCATGAGACCCAGTACTTC CASSQAGTSGGASHETQYF
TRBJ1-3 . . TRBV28 TGTGCCAGCAGTTTTAGGGGCCCCTCTGGAAACACCATATATTTT CASSFRGPSGNTIYF
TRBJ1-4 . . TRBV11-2 TGTGCCAGCAGCGGAGGGTACGCAACTAATGAAAAACTGTTTTTT CASSGGYATNEKLFF
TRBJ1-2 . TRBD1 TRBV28 TGTGCCAGCAGTTTAATCCCCGGGACAGGAGGGTATGGCTACACCTTC CASSLIPGTGGYGYTF
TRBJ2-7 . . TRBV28 TGTGCTAGCACGACAGTCCAGCTCAGGCACGAGCAGTACTTC CASTTVQLRHEQYF
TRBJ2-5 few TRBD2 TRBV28 TGTGCCAGCAGTACTAGCGGGAGGGGATATGAGACCCAGTACTTC CASSTSGRGYETQYF
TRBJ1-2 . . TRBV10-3 TGTGCCATCAGTGAGGGCCGGGCGGGGCCGTATGGCTACACCTTC CAISEGRAGPYGYTF
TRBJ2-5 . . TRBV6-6 TGTGCCAGCAGACTTCAAGAGACCCAGTACTTC CASRLQETQYF
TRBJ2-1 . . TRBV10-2 TGCGCCAGCAGTGAGCAAAACAATGAGCAGTTCTTC CASSEQNNEQFF
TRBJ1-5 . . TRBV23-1 TGCGCCAGCAGTCAAGCAGGTATGGGAGGCAATCAGCCCCAGCATTTT CASSQAGMGGNQPQHF
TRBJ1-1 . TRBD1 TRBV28 TGTGCCAGCAGCCCGACAGGGGCCAAAGCTTTCTTT CASSPTGAKAFF
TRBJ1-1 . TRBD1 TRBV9 TGTGCCAGCAGCCCCCAACCGACAGGGGGCGTAAACACTGAAGCTTTCTTT CASSPQPTGGVNTEAFF
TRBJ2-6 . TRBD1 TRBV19 TGTGCCAGTACAGGGGACAGGGATGTTGGGGCCAACGTCCTGACTTTC CASTGDRDVGANVLTF
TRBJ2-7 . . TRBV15 TGTGCCACCAGCAGAGGAAGGGGGTACGAGCAGTACTTC CATSRGRGYEQYF
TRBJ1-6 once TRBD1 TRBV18 TGTGCCAGCTCACCAACCGGGACAGGCCGTACTTCACCCCTCCACTTT CASSPTGTGRTSPLHF